A selection of T cell receptor beta chains follows, all from one sample in a study of beta chain features in type 1 diabetes. Sequencing was performed with immunoSEQ multiplex PCR; in TCRdb, only in-frame clones are kept and a portion is missing. Here the sample spans 200,000 to 250,000 clones, approximately 13% being singletons. The sequenced sample was naive CD4+ T cells from blood. The source is a man aged 25-45 years with type 1 diabetes. The CDR3 runs from the conserved cysteine through the conserved F or W.

j_gene | v_gene | CDR3aa
TRBJ2-1 | TRBV7-6 | CASSLDPPRDSRVSNNEQFF
TRBJ2-3 | TRBV9 | CASSVVSGGYTDTQYF
TRBJ2-7 | TRBV14 | CASSQTGRSEQYF
TRBJ2-3 | TRBV5-1 | CASSPEPGVGTDTQYF
TRBJ1-5 | TRBV7-9 | CASSRGQGNQPQHF
TRBJ2-2 | TRBV2 | CATGQSNTGELFF
TRBJ1-2 | TRBV10-3 | CAISRTGGGYTF
TRBJ1-1 | TRBV5-1 | CASSSWTDYTEAFF
TRBJ1-2 | TRBV6-5 | CASSFREGRYGYTF
TRBJ2-5 | TRBV5-1 | CASSPRQVQETQYF
TRBJ1-3 | TRBV4-1 | CASSLIPSGNTIYF
TRBJ1-5 | TRBV2 | CASSFTGDQPQHF
TRBJ1-6 | TRBV19 | CASSETGRTPLHF
TRBJ2-5 | TRBV27 | CASSWGRAQETQYF
TRBJ2-3 | TRBV7-9 | CASSHSQGSTDTQYF
TRBJ2-7 | TRBV6-5 | CASSYSWASSGEQYF
TRBJ2-1 | TRBV7-9 | CASSGGQGANNEQFF
TRBJ2-7 | TRBV6-1 | CAISESGRASGYEQYF
TRBJ2-5 | TRBV7-9 | CASSLAYGTPGTQYF
TRBJ2-7 | TRBV7-2 | CASSVTNRDRGLDEQYF
TRBJ2-7 | TRBV6-5 | CASSSSGTGRYEQYF
TRBJ2-4 | TRBV30 | CAWSTNGIQYF